The 9 T cell receptor beta chains reported below all come from one sample, sequenced in a study of shared clonotypes between healthy human individuals. Clones were read by immunoSEQ multiplex PCR, and TCRdb kept only the in-frame ones, dropping some. The sample includes more than 2,000,000 clones, approximately 90% seen only once; the top ten take about 0.13%. Sequenced sample: naive CD4+ T cells sorted from blood. Noted subset: CD45RA+ positively selected. These receptors were obtained from a young man in good health.

This chain joins TRBV5-1 and TRBJ1-3; D is possibly TRBD1 (6 bases). V dropped 3 bases and J dropped 0 bases, with 13 bases sitting between them. The CDR3 totals 16 residues. Germline CDR1 reads SGHRS; CDR2 reads YFSETQ. In DNA form, the CDR3 reads TGCGCCAGCAGCTGGAGGGGGGCTGACTCTGGAAACACCATATATTTT. It translates to CASSWRGADSGNTIYF.

Notes on this clone: Other DNA sequences in this sample translate to the same CDR3. The V and J genes are TRBV6-5 and TRBJ1-2; 7 bases match TRBD1. V was clipped by 2 bases and J by 2 bases; unmatched bases: 5. The CDR3 length is 15 residues. Germline CDR1 MNHEY, CDR2 SVGAGI. CDR3 coding DNA: TGTGCCAGCAGTTACCGTGTGGACAGGAACTATGGCTACACCTTC. Protein sequence: CASSYRVDRNYGYTF.

The gene calls are TRBV11-3 and TRBJ2-7; 8 nucleotides match TRBD2. V was pared by 4 bases and J by 2 bases, with 7 bases of the junction left unmatched. CDR3 length: 15 residues. CDR1 and CDR2 from the germline V gene are SGHNT and YENEEA. The CDR3 here is CASSSAGDGTYEQYF. The CDR3 bases are TGTGCCAGCAGCTCAGCGGGGGACGGAACCTACGAGCAGTACTTC.

The genes are TRBV5-6 and TRBJ1-1; D may be TRBD1 (6 bases). The length of the CDR3 is 17 residues. V shed 4 bases and J shed 5 bases, with 24 bases lying between them. Germline V gene data show CDR1 as SGHDT and CDR2 as YYEEEE. The CDR3 sequence: CASSPSTGLVRGTEAFF. The CDR3 region has the DNA TGTGCCAGCAGCCCCTCAACGGGGCTGGTCAGGGGAACTGAAGCTTTCTTT.

The CDR3 reads CASSRRSGTGELFF. CDR3 coding DNA: TGTGCCAGCAGCCGGAGGAGTGGAACCGGGGAGCTGTTTTTT. The rearrangement joins TRBV6-1 to TRBJ2-2; a weak D match, TRBD2 (5 bases). CDR1 is MNHNS, CDR2 SASEGT, per germline. Trimming removed 6 bases at V and 5 bases at J, with 13 bases between. The CDR3 totals 14 residues.

J is TRBJ2-2 and V is TRBV7-9; weak D call: TRBD2 (6 bases). The CDR3 length is 16 residues. Germline loops: CDR1 SEHNR, CDR2 FQNEAQ (reference sequence). The V gene lost 5 bases and the J gene lost 2 bases, with 15 bases spanning the gap. CDR3 in amino acids: CASSPRRGTNTGELFF. CDR3 coding DNA: TGTGCCAGCAGCCCACGACGTGGGACTAACACCGGGGAGCTGTTTTTT. Using reference TRBV7-9 and TRBJ2-2 for the parts outside the CDR3, the full variable domain is DTGVSQNPRHKITKRGQNVTFRCDPISEHNRLYWYRQTLGQGPEFLTYFQNEAQLEKSRLLSDRFSAERPKGSFSTLEIQRTEQGDSAMYLCASSPRRGTNTGELFFGEGSRLTVL.

V usage is TRBV9 and J usage is TRBJ2-5; D tentatively reads TRBD1 or TRBD2 (5 bases each). CDR1 and CDR2 from the germline V gene are SGDLS and YYNGEE. Trimming shortened V by 2 bases and J by 1 base, and 9 bases separated the two germline ends. There are 14 residues in the CDR3. In nucleotides, the CDR3 is TGTGCCAGCAGCGTTCTTGGGGGCCAAGAGACCCAGTACTTC. Protein sequence: CASSVLGGQETQYF. The whole variable domain, remainder taken from reference TRBV9 and TRBJ2-5, is DSGVTQTPKHLITATGQRVTLRCSPRSGDLSVYWYQQSLDQGLQFLIQYYNGEERAKGNILERFSAQQFPDLHSELNLSSLELGDSALYFCASSVLGGQETQYFGPGTRLLVL.

The J gene is TRBJ1-1, the V gene TRBV19; 7 bases fit TRBD1. CDR3 length: 17 amino acids. The germline V gene has CDR1 LNHDA and CDR2 SQIVND (reference sequence). Trimming cost V 5 bases and J 0 bases; bases outside gene matches: 12. CDR3 DNA sequence: TGTGCCAGTAGTGCATTACAGGGGTATAGGATGAACACTGAAGCTTTCTTT. Translated, it gives CASSALQGYRMNTEAFF.

The rearrangement uses TRBV10-3 and TRBJ2-3; possible D gene TRBD1, 6 bases. Between the trimmed V and J ends, which lost 4 bases and 6 bases, there was a span of 14 bases. CDR3 length: 14 residues. Germline lookup yields CDR1 ENHRY and CDR2 SYGVKD. DNA of the CDR3: TGTGCCATCAGTGTTACAGGGAGAGCGGATACGCAGTATTTT. Translation: CAISVTGRADTQYF.